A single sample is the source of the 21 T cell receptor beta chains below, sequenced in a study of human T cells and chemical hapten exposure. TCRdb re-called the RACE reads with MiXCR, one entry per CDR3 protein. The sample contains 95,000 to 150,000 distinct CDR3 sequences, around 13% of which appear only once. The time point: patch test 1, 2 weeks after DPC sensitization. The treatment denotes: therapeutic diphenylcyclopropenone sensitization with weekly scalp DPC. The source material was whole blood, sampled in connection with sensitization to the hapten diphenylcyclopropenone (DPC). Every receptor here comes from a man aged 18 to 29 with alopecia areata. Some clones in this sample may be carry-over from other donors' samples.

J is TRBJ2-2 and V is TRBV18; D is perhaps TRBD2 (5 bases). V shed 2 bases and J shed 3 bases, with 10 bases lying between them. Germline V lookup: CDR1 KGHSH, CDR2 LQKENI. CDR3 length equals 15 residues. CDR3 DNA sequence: TGTGCCAGCTCACCAGGGGAGCGCGACACCGGGGAGCTGTTTTTT. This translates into CASSPGERDTGELFF.

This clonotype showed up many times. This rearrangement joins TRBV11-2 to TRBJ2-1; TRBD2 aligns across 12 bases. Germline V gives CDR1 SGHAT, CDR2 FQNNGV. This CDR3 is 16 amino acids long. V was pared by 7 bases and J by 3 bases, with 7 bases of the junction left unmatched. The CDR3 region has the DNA TGTGCCAGCAAAACTAGCGGGGGGACCTACTACAATGAGCAGTTCTTC. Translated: CASKTSGGTYYNEQFF.

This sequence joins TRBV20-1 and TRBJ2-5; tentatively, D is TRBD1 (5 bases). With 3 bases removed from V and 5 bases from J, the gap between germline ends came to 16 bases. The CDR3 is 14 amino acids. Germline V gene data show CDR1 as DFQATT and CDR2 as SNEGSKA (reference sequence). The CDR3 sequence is CSASKGQGYETQYF. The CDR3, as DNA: TGCAGTGCTAGTAAAGGGCAGGGATACGAGACCCAGTACTTC.

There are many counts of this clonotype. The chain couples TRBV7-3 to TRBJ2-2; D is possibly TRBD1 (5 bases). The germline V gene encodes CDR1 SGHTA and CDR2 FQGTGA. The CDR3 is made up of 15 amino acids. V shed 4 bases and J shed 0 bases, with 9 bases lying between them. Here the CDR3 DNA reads TGTGCCAGCAGCTCCGACAGCGCGAACACCGGGGAGCTGTTTTTT. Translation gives CASSSDSANTGELFF.

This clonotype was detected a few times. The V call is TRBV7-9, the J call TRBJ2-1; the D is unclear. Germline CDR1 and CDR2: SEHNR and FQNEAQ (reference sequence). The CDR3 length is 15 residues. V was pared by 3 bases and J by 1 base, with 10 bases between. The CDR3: CASSFAEASYNEQFF. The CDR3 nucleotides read TGTGCCAGCAGCTTTGCAGAGGCTTCCTACAATGAGCAGTTCTTC.

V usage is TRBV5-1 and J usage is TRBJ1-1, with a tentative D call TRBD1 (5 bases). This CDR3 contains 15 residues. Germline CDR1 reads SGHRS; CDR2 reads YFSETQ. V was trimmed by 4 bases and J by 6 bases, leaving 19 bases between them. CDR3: CASSPQTDPGSEAFF. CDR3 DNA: TGCGCCAGCAGCCCTCAGACAGACCCGGGCTCTGAAGCTTTCTTT.

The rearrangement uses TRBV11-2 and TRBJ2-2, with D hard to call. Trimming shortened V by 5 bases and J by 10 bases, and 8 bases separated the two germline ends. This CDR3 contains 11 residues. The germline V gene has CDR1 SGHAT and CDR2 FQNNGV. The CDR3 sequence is CASSPGPELFF. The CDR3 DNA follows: TGTGCCAGCAGCCCCGGACCGGAGCTGTTTTTT.

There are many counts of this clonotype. CDR3 sequence (DNA): TGTGCCAGCAGCCAAGACAGCAGGGGGCTTGCGCAGTATTTT. This translates into CASSQDSRGLAQYF. The chain joins TRBV3-1 to TRBJ2-3; TRBD1 aligns across 8 bases. The length of the CDR3 is 14 residues. Germline lookup yields CDR1 LGHDT and CDR2 YNNKEL (reference sequence). Unmatched junction bases numbered 6, after V lost 0 bases and J lost 10 bases.

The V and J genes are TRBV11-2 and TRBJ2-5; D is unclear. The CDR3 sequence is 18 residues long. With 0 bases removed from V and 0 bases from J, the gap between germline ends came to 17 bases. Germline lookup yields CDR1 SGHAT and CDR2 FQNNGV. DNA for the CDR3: TGTGCCAGCAGCTTAGATCGGGCAGCTACTATTAACCAAGAGACCCAGTACTTC. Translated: CASSLDRAATINQETQYF.

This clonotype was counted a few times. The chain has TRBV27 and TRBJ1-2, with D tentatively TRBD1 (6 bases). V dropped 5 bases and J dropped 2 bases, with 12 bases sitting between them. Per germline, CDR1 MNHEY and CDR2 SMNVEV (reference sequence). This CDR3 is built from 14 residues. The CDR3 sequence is CASSMRGLNYGYTF. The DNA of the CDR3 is TGTGCCAGCAGTATGAGGGGGTTGAACTATGGCTACACCTTC.

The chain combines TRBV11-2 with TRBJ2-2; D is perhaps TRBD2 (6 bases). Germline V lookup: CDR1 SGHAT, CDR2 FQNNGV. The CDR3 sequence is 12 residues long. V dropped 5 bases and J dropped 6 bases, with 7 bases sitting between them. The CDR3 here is CASSRGSGELFF. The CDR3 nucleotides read TGTGCCAGCAGCCGGGGGTCCGGGGAGCTGTTTTTT.

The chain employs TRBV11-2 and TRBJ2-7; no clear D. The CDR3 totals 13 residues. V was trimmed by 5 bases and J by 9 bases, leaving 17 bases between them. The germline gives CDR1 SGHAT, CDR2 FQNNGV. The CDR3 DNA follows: TGTGCCAGCAGCGTAGGTGACGGTTGGTCGCAGTACGTC. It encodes CASSVGDGWSQYV.

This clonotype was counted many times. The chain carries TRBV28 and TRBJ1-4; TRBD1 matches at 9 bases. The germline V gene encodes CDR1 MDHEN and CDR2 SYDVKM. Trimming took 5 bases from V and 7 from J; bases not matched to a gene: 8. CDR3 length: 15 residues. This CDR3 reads CASSAHTGGVEKLFF. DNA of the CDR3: TGTGCCAGCAGTGCCCACACAGGGGGCGTTGAAAAACTGTTTTTT.

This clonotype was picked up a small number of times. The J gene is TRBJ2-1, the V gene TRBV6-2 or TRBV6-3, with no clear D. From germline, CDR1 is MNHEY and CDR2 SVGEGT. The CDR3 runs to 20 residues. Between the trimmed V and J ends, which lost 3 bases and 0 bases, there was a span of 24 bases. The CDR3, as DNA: TGTGCCAGCAGTTATCGTAGGAACTTTAGTTATCAGGACTCCTACAATGAGCAGTTCTTC. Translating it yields CASSYRRNFSYQDSYNEQFF.

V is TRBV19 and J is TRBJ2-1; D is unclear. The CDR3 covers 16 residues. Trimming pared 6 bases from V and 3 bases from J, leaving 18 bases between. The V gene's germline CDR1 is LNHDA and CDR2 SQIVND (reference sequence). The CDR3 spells CASRQSPTTVYNEQFF. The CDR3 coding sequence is TGTGCCAGTAGACAATCCCCGACCACAGTCTACAATGAGCAGTTCTTC.

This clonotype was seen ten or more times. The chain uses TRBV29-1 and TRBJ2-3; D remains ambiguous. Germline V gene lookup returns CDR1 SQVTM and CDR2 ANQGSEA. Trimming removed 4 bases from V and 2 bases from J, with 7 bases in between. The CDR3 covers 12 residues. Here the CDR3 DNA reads TGCAGCGTTGCGATGTTCACAGATACGCAGTATTTT. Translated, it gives CSVAMFTDTQYF.

The CDR3 protein is CSARDGGIVAMNTEAFF. The CDR3 DNA sequence: TGCAGTGCTAGAGATGGGGGGATTGTAGCTATGAACACTGAAGCTTTCTTT. The chain carries TRBV20-1 and TRBJ1-1, with a possible D match to TRBD1 (5 bases). CDR1 is DFQATT, CDR2 SNEGSKA, per germline (reference sequence). The V gene lost 0 bases and the J gene lost 0 bases, with 17 bases spanning the gap. The CDR3 extends over 17 amino acids.

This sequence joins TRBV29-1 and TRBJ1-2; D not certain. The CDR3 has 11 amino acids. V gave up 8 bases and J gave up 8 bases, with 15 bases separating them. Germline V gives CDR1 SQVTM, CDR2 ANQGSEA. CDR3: CSFGVANGYTF. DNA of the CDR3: TGCAGCTTTGGGGTGGCCAACGGCTACACCTTC.

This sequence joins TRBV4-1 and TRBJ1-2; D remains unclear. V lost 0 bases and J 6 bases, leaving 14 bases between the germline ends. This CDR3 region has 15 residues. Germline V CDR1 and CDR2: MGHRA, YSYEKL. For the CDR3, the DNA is TGCGCCAGCAGCCAAGAACCCCCAGGAGTAAATGGCTACACCTTC. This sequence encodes CASSQEPPGVNGYTF.

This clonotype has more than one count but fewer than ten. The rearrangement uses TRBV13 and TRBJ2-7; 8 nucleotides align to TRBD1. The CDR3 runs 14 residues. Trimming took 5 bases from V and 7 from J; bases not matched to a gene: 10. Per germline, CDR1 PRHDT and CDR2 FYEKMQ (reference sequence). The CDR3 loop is CASSAGTGLREQYV. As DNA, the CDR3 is TGTGCCAGCAGCGCAGGGACAGGACTACGAGAGCAGTACGTC.

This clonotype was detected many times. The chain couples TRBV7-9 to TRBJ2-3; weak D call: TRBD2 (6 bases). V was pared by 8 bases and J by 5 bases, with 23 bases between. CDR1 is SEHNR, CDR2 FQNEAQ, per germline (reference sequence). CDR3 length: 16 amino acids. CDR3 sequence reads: CASGRSGVTREDTQYF. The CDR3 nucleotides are TGTGCCAGCGGCAGGTCGGGGGTGACAAGGGAAGATACGCAGTATTTT.